The 16 T cell receptor beta chains given below trace back to one sample, sequenced in a study of T cell changes during pregnancy in multiple sclerosis. This table comes from immunoSEQ multiplex PCR, and its TCRdb copy is limited to in-frame clones, with some not included. The table lists approximately 85,000 clones, more than 85% of them singletons. The sequencing used peripheral blood, collected in the first trimester of pregnancy. The source is a female donor with multiple sclerosis, enrolled in a pregnancy study.

V is TRBV11-3 and J is TRBJ1-6; 7 bases match TRBD1. This CDR3 has 15 amino acids. V lost 5 bases, J lost 6 bases, and 7 bases stayed unmatched. CDR1 and CDR2 (germline): SGHNT, YENEEA. CDR3 sequence reads: CASSTGQDLNSPLHF. In DNA, the CDR3 is TGTGCCAGCAGCACCGGACAGGACCTTAATTCACCCCTCCACTTT.

The chain recombines TRBV4-1 with TRBJ2-1; TRBD2 matches 13 bases. The J segment lost 8 bases and the V segment lost 1 base, leaving 2 bases of the junction unmatched. The V gene's germline CDR1 is MGHRA and CDR2 YSYEKL. The CDR3 runs 15 residues. The CDR3 reads CASSQVTSGRYEQFF. CDR3 bases: TGCGCCAGCAGCCAAGTGACTAGCGGGAGGTATGAGCAGTTCTTC.

The chain employs TRBV25-1 and TRBJ2-2, with D tentatively TRBD1 (5 bases). CDR1 MGHDK and CDR2 SYGVNS come from the germline V gene. The CDR3 length is 15 residues. Trimming removed 1 base at V and 5 bases at J, with 11 bases between. CDR3 in amino acids: CASSESRGATGELFF. In DNA form, the CDR3 reads TGTGCCAGCAGTGAATCAAGGGGCGCGACCGGGGAGCTGTTTTTT.

V and J are TRBV27 and TRBJ2-7, with 8 bases lining up with TRBD1. The CDR3 extends over 13 amino acids. CDR1 and CDR2 from the germline V gene are MNHEY and SMNVEV (reference sequence). V lost 4 bases to trimming and J lost 3 bases; unmatched junction nucleotides: 2. CDR3 in amino acids: CASSWGQDYEQYF. The CDR3 DNA follows: TGTGCCAGCAGTTGGGGACAGGACTACGAGCAGTACTTC.

The rearrangement uses TRBV4-3 and TRBJ2-5; D may be TRBD1 (6 bases). Germline CDR1 LGHNA, CDR2 YSLEER. The CDR3 is 15 residues long. V lost 0 bases to trimming and J lost 8 bases, with 16 bases between them. The CDR3 here is CASSQDMGAKATQYF. The CDR3 coding sequence is TGCGCCAGCAGCCAAGATATGGGGGCGAAGGCAACCCAGTACTTC.

The chain joins TRBV15 to TRBJ2-6; D possibly corresponds to TRBD2 (6 bases). The ends were cut back, 0 bases at V and 0 bases at J, with 12 bases in the middle. CDR3 length: 18 residues. The germline V gene encodes CDR1 LNHNV and CDR2 YYDKDF (reference sequence). The CDR3 nucleotides read TGTGCCACCAGCAGAGATATGGGACTGGCCTCTGGGGCCAACGTCCTGACTTTC. As protein: CATSRDMGLASGANVLTF.

V usage is TRBV9 and J usage is TRBJ2-2, with D tentatively TRBD2 (6 bases). Trimming took off 0 bases at V and 5 bases at J, with 11 bases between the two ends. Germline V gene data show CDR1 as SGDLS and CDR2 as YYNGEE. The CDR3 is 15 residues long. The CDR3 sequence is CASSVGTTMTGELFF. The CDR3 DNA reads TGTGCCAGCAGCGTAGGGACTACAATGACCGGGGAGCTGTTTTTT.

The chain employs TRBV27 and TRBJ1-6; D unclear. Germline CDR1 is MNHEY and CDR2 is SMNVEV (reference sequence). The V end was cut by 6 bases, the J end by 7 bases, with 10 bases between. The CDR3 contains 13 residues. The CDR3, as DNA: TGTGCCAGCAGGCCGTCAGAAAATTCACCCCTCCACTTT. It codes for CASRPSENSPLHF.

The V gene is TRBV4-3, the J gene TRBJ2-5, with 9 bases identical to TRBD1. The germline V gene encodes CDR1 LGHNA and CDR2 YSLEER. The CDR3 spans 16 residues. V lost 0 bases to trimming and J lost 1 base; unmatched junction nucleotides: 3. The CDR3 bases are TGCGCCAGCAGCCAAGATGGGGGACAGGGCCAAGAGACCCAGTACTTC. Translation gives CASSQDGGQGQETQYF.

The rearrangement uses TRBV10-3 and TRBJ2-7; D possibly corresponds to TRBD2 (5 bases). There are 14 residues in the CDR3. In germline, CDR1 is ENHRY, CDR2 SYGVKD. V gave up 5 bases and J gave up 5 bases, with 16 bases separating them. The CDR3 is CAISLAPRPHEQYF. The CDR3 bases are TGTGCCATCAGTCTAGCCCCCCGTCCCCACGAGCAGTACTTC.

This clone has just one count. The gene calls are TRBV7-3 and TRBJ2-3; 8 bases are a match to TRBD1. The CDR3 has 14 residues. The V and J ends lost 5 bases and 4 bases, in that order; junction bases with no gene match: 5. Germline V gene sequence: CDR1 SGHTA, CDR2 FQGTGA. The CDR3 nucleotides read TGTGCCAGCAGCCCAGAACAGGGGGCAGATACGCAGTATTTT. This sequence encodes CASSPEQGADTQYF.

The rearrangement uses TRBV2 and TRBJ1-6; no firm D call. Germline CDR1 is SNHLY and CDR2 is FYNNEI. Deletions cut 6 bases from V and 8 bases from J, with 5 bases between. The CDR3 has 11 amino acids. CDR3 coding DNA: TGTGCCAGCAGGGCGGATTCACCCCTCCACTTT. Protein sequence: CASRADSPLHF.

This clone was picked up one time. The chain employs TRBV5-6 and TRBJ1-4; 7 bases agree with TRBD1. This CDR3 has 14 amino acids. Looked up from germline, CDR1 is SGHDT and CDR2 is YYEEEE. V gave up 3 bases and J gave up 3 bases; unmatched junction bases: 2. CDR3 protein: CASSWGQPNEKLFF. CDR3 bases: TGTGCCAGCAGCTGGGGACAGCCTAATGAAAAACTGTTTTTT.

The rearrangement uses TRBV28 and TRBJ2-1; 8 bases match TRBD2. The J segment lost 4 bases and the V segment lost 3 bases, leaving 2 bases of the junction unmatched. CDR3 length equals 14 residues. Germline V gene sequence: CDR1 MDHEN, CDR2 SYDVKM. The CDR3 DNA sequence: TGTGCCAGCAGTTTTCCTAGCGGGTACAATGAGCAGTTCTTC. It codes for CASSFPSGYNEQFF.

This chain links TRBV29-1 with TRBJ2-1; a possible D gene is TRBD2 (5 bases). The V end lost 6 bases, the J end lost 12 bases, and 15 bases lay between the germline ends. The CDR3 sequence is 11 residues long. Per the germline V gene, CDR1 is SQVTM and CDR2 is ANQGSEA. CDR3 DNA sequence: TGCAGCGTCGCTAGCAGCCGGGCGCAGTTCTTC. Translating it yields CSVASSRAQFF.

The J gene is TRBJ1-2, the V gene TRBV9, with TRBD1 matching 9 bases. This CDR3 has 15 amino acids. The V segment lost 4 bases and the J segment 4 bases; nucleotides outside the gene matches: 8. CDR1 and CDR2 (germline): SGDLS, YYNGEE. Here the CDR3 reads CASSPRTGEGYGYTF. The CDR3 DNA follows: TGTGCCAGCAGCCCACGGACAGGGGAGGGCTATGGCTACACCTTC.